The 12 T cell receptor beta chains in this list originate from one sample, sequenced in a study of blood T cell repertoires in COVID-19. Generated by immunoSEQ multiplex PCR, the TCRdb table keeps only in-frame clones and is missing some. The sample contains about 92,000 clones, around 81% of which appear only once. Sequencing was done on a sample of peripheral blood. The receptor source for this set is a man aged 50-60 years who had recovered from COVID-19.

CDR3 nucleotides: TGTGCCAGCAGCCCCGACCCGAGGGGCGGGGGCACAGATACGCAGTATTTT. It specifies CASSPDPRGGGTDTQYF. The chain is built from TRBV5-4 and TRBJ2-3, with D tentatively TRBD2 (6 bases). Germline V lookup: CDR1 SGHNT, CDR2 YYREEE (reference sequence). The CDR3 consists of 17 residues. V gave up 4 bases and J gave up 1 base, with 19 bases separating them.

The chain carries TRBV3-1 (or the pseudogene TRBV3-2) and TRBJ2-5, with D unresolved. The V gene's germline CDR1 is LGHDT and CDR2 YNNKEL (reference sequence). This CDR3 comprises 12 residues. The germline V and J ends were trimmed by 4 bases and 7 bases, with 10 bases remaining between them. The CDR3 coding sequence is TGTGCCAGCAGCCCCCTCCTAGGGACCCAGTACTTC. It specifies CASSPLLGTQYF.

This chain joins TRBV6-2 or TRBV6-3 and TRBJ1-5, with 8 bases matching TRBD1. With 6 bases clipped from V and 0 bases from J, the junction kept 13 bases outside the gene matches. This CDR3 region has 18 residues. Germline loops: CDR1 MNHEY, CDR2 SVGEGT. In nucleotides, the CDR3 is TGTGCCAGCAGCCCTACCGGGACAGGTTTCGTTAGCAATCAGCCCCAGCATTTT. As protein: CASSPTGTGFVSNQPQHF.

The J gene is TRBJ1-2, the V gene TRBV24-1; D is ambiguous. CDR1 is KGHDR, CDR2 SFDVKD, per germline. With 3 bases removed from V and 8 bases from J, the gap between germline ends came to 15 bases. The CDR3 length is 14 residues. For the CDR3, the DNA is TGTGCCACCAGTGATCAGATCACCCCGGGGGGCTACACCTTC. It yields the protein CATSDQITPGGYTF.

The chain carries TRBV9 and TRBJ2-2, with TRBD2 identical over 7 bases. The V and J ends lost 4 bases and 5 bases, in that order; junction bases with no gene match: 8. There are 15 residues in the CDR3. Germline V gene data show CDR1 as SGDLS and CDR2 as YYNGEE. This CDR3 reads CASSPGGTITGELFF. Written as DNA, the CDR3 is TGTGCCAGCAGCCCGGGCGGGACTATTACCGGGGAGCTGTTTTTT.

V and J are TRBV11-2 and TRBJ1-6; 9 bases match TRBD1. Germline CDR1 and CDR2: SGHAT and FQNNGV. The V segment lost 5 bases and the J segment 11 bases; nucleotides outside the gene matches: 7. The CDR3 contains 14 residues. This chain's CDR3 is CASSPGTGLTPLHF. CDR3 DNA: TGTGCCAGCAGCCCCGGGACAGGGTTAACACCCCTCCACTTT.

This rearrangement joins TRBV10-3 to TRBJ1-6; maybe TRBD1 (5 bases). This CDR3 has 14 amino acids. V lost 2 bases to trimming and J lost 10 bases, with 12 bases between them. Germline CDR1 ENHRY, CDR2 SYGVKD. This CDR3 reads CAISEGAVGSPLHF. The CDR3 DNA reads TGTGCCATCAGTGAGGGGGCGGTTGGATCACCCCTCCACTTT.

The chain combines TRBV7-9 with TRBJ1-4; possibly TRBD1 for D (5 bases). V was trimmed by 6 bases and J by 8 bases, leaving 10 bases between them. The V gene's germline CDR1 is SEHNR and CDR2 FQNEAQ (reference sequence). The CDR3 contains 12 residues. CDR3 nucleotide sequence: TGTGCCAGCAGTCGGCGGGGGGAAAAACTGTTTTTT. Its translation is CASSRRGEKLFF.

This chain joins TRBV27 and TRBJ2-7, with D possibly TRBD1 on 5 matching bases. Per the germline V gene, CDR1 is MNHEY and CDR2 is SMNVEV (reference sequence). This CDR3 region has 15 residues. V lost 6 bases and J lost 3, with 18 bases in between. The CDR3 DNA reads TGTGCCAGCAGCCAGGGTCTACTAAGGGTCTACGAGCAGTACTTC. Protein product: CASSQGLLRVYEQYF.

The gene calls are TRBV5-1 and TRBJ1-5; no reliable D call. Trimming removed 0 bases at V and 0 bases at J, with 7 bases between. This CDR3 region has 15 residues. Per germline, CDR1 SGHRS and CDR2 YFSETQ. The CDR3 region is CASSLAGNSNQPQHF. CDR3 coding DNA: TGCGCCAGCAGCTTGGCCGGGAATAGCAATCAGCCCCAGCATTTT. The variable domain in full, completed from reference TRBV5-1 and TRBJ1-5, reads KAGVTQTPRYLIKTRGQQVTLSCSPISGHRSVSWYQQTPGQGLQFLFEYFSETQRNKGNFPGRFSGRQFSNSRSEMNVSTLELGDSALYLCASSLAGNSNQPQHFGDGTRLSIL.

The V and J genes are TRBV19 and TRBJ1-5; TRBD1 is a possible D gene (6 bases). Trimming took 8 bases from V and 4 from J, leaving 9 bases between them. The germline V gene encodes CDR1 LNHDA and CDR2 SQIVND (reference sequence). This CDR3 has 12 residues. CDR3 sequence reads: CASQTGNQPQHF. Here the CDR3 DNA reads TGTGCCAGTCAGACAGGAAATCAGCCCCAGCATTTT.

CDR3 nucleotide sequence: TGTGCCAGCAGTGAACAGGGGGCCCACGAGCAGTACTTC. Translating it yields CASSEQGAHEQYF. The chain is built from TRBV2 and TRBJ2-7, with TRBD1 identical over 8 bases. Germline V gives CDR1 SNHLY, CDR2 FYNNEI. V shed 2 bases and J 5 bases; nucleotides not matched to a gene: 2. This CDR3 is built from 13 residues.